One and the same sample provided the 17 T cell receptor beta chains below, sequenced in a study of lymphopenia after photon versus proton radiotherapy. Profiled with immunoSEQ multiplex PCR; TCRdb holds only in-frame clones, not every one. The sample consists of about 160,000 clones, less than 90% of them appearing once. Sequencing used peripheral blood, obtained from a patient treated with photon-based radiotherapy. Receptors originate from a man between 50 and 59 years old with gastric cancer.

The CDR3 DNA reads TGTGCCAGCAGCTTCTCGGGGGGCGAAACCTATGGCTACACCTTC. Translation: CASSFSGGETYGYTF. The gene calls are TRBV7-8 and TRBJ1-2; tentatively, D is TRBD1 (6 bases). Trimming pared 3 bases from V and 4 bases from J, leaving 15 bases between. The CDR3 runs to 15 residues. The germline CDR1 and CDR2 sequences are SGHVS and FQNEAQ.

The table lists this clone with a few counts. The chain is built from TRBV6-5 and TRBJ2-7; D unresolved. Trimming left V 8 bases short and J 5 bases short, with 13 bases between. This CDR3 region has 12 residues. CDR1 MNHEY and CDR2 SVGAGI come from the germline V gene. CDR3 loop: CASGKGRNEQYF. The DNA of the CDR3 is TGTGCCAGCGGAAAGGGCAGGAACGAGCAGTACTTC.

The chain is built from TRBV10-1 and TRBJ2-7, with 7 bases lining up with TRBD1. Germline V lookup: CDR1 WNHNN, CDR2 SYGVQD (reference sequence). This CDR3 comprises 15 residues. V was clipped by 0 bases and J by 2 bases; unmatched bases: 4. CDR3 in amino acids: CASSESTGLAYEQYF. CDR3 DNA sequence: TGCGCCAGCAGTGAGTCGACAGGGTTAGCCTACGAGCAGTACTTC.

The rearrangement links TRBV29-1 to TRBJ2-7; D gene unclear. Trimming removed 1 base at V and 2 bases at J, with 9 bases between. The CDR3 consists of 13 residues. The germline gives CDR1 SQVTM, CDR2 ANQGSEA. The CDR3 DNA reads TGCAGCGTTGAAGGAAACACGGCCTACGAGCAGTACTTC. Protein sequence: CSVEGNTAYEQYF.

The chain combines TRBV7-2 with TRBJ1-2; D uncertain. V was cut by 1 base and J by 4 bases, with 13 bases left in between. Germline CDR1 reads SGHTA; CDR2 reads FQGNSA. This CDR3 is built from 15 residues. The CDR3, as DNA: TGTGCCAGCAGCTTAGGGGCGGCCCTATCCTATGGCTACACCTTC. Amino acid sequence: CASSLGAALSYGYTF.

The rearrangement uses TRBV7-2 and TRBJ2-7; TRBD2 aligns across 7 bases. The CDR3 runs 13 residues. Germline lookup yields CDR1 SGHTA and CDR2 FQGNSA. With 7 bases clipped from V and 3 bases from J, the junction kept 6 bases outside the gene matches. CDR3 DNA: TGTGCCAGCACCCAACCGGGGGGCTACGAGCAGTACTTC. Protein product: CASTQPGGYEQYF.

This clone was detected a few times. The chain joins TRBV28 to TRBJ1-2; D is ambiguous. CDR3 length: 10 residues. The V gene's germline CDR1 is MDHEN and CDR2 SYDVKM. Between the trimmed V and J ends, which lost 8 bases and 4 bases, there was a span of 5 bases. The CDR3 protein is CASGIYGYTF. The CDR3 DNA reads TGTGCCAGCGGGATCTATGGCTACACCTTC.

The V gene is TRBV4-1, the J gene TRBJ2-1; D remains ambiguous. The CDR3 is made up of 15 amino acids. Trimming pared 0 bases from V and 3 bases from J, leaving 9 bases between. Per germline, CDR1 MGHRA and CDR2 YSYEKL. CDR3 in amino acids: CASSQEMMDYNEQFF. CDR3 in DNA: TGCGCCAGCAGCCAAGAGATGATGGACTACAATGAGCAGTTCTTC.

There are a few counts of this clone. The gene calls are TRBV18 and TRBJ2-1; 8 bases line up with TRBD1. The CDR3 consists of 19 residues. Germline loops: CDR1 KGHSH, CDR2 LQKENI. With V trimmed by 6 bases and J by 5 bases, 21 bases remained unmatched. CDR3 sequence: CASSRISPGGQVKDNEQFF. CDR3 coding DNA: TGTGCCAGCTCCCGAATAAGCCCTGGGGGACAGGTAAAAGACAATGAGCAGTTCTTC.

The chain couples TRBV19 to TRBJ1-3, with D unclear. Germline CDR1 and CDR2: LNHDA and SQIVND (reference sequence). The CDR3 loop spans 15 amino acids. Trimming pared 3 bases from V and 4 bases from J, leaving 13 bases between. This CDR3 reads CASSILTPGGNTIYF. DNA of the CDR3: TGTGCCAGTAGTATTCTGACGCCGGGGGGAAACACCATATATTTT.

This chain uses TRBV7-2 with TRBJ2-5, with TRBD2 matching 10 bases. The CDR3 has 16 amino acids. The ends lost 4 bases at V and 5 bases at J; junction bases unmatched: 10. The germline gives CDR1 SGHTA, CDR2 FQGNSA. DNA of the CDR3: TGTGCCAGCAGCTCCCGGACTAGCGGACCGACGGAGACCCAGTACTTC. Protein: CASSSRTSGPTETQYF.

The V and J genes are TRBV5-5 and TRBJ2-6; 7 positions agree with TRBD1. V dropped 3 bases and J dropped 4; count of bases not matched to a gene: 7. The CDR3 sequence is 16 residues long. Germline V gene data show CDR1 as SGHKS and CDR2 as YYEKEE (reference sequence). The CDR3 sequence is CASSSTGAGGANVLTF. As DNA, the CDR3 is TGTGCCAGCAGCTCAACAGGGGCTGGAGGGGCCAACGTCCTGACTTTC.

This clone was picked up one time. J is TRBJ2-1 and V is TRBV2; perhaps TRBD2 as D (6 bases). Germline values: CDR1 SNHLY, CDR2 FYNNEI. This CDR3 has 12 residues. The germline V and J ends were trimmed by 4 bases and 8 bases, with 9 bases remaining between them. CDR3 protein: CASSAAGYEQFF. The CDR3 nucleotides are TGTGCCAGCAGTGCGGCGGGGTATGAGCAGTTCTTC.

V is TRBV5-6 and J is TRBJ2-5; 13 positions agree with TRBD2. The CDR3 has 16 amino acids. Germline V lookup: CDR1 SGHDT, CDR2 YYEEEE. Trimming removed 4 bases from V and 5 bases from J; junction bases left unmatched: 8. The CDR3 coding sequence is TGTGCCAGCAGCCGGAGGACTAGCGGGAGTAGGGAGACCCAGTACTTC. Its translation: CASSRRTSGSRETQYF. The variable domain in full, with the rest retrieved from reference TRBV5-6 and TRBJ2-5, is DAGVTQSPTHLIKTRGQQVTLRCSPKSGHDTVSWYQQALGQGPQFIFQYYEEEERQRGNFPDRFSGHQFPNYSSELNVNALLLGDSALYLCASSRRTSGSRETQYFGPGTRLLVL.

The rearrangement links TRBV6-4 to TRBJ1-1; no firm D call. The V gene lost 3 bases and the J gene lost 12 bases, with 17 bases spanning the gap. The CDR3 covers 13 residues. Germline loops: CDR1 MRHNA, CDR2 SNTAGT. The CDR3 coding sequence is TGTGCCAGCAGTGAAGTATCCCATGATGGGTCTTTCTTT. Translated: CASSEVSHDGSFF.

The chain recombines TRBV30 with TRBJ1-4; the D gene is possibly TRBD1 (5 bases). Germline V gene lookup returns CDR1 GTSNPN and CDR2 SVGIG (reference sequence). This CDR3 spans 15 amino acids. V was clipped by 4 bases and J by 10 bases, with 22 bases between them. CDR3 protein: CAWNQGGQGRGKLFF. CDR3 DNA: TGTGCCTGGAATCAGGGAGGTCAGGGCCGCGGAAAACTGTTTTTT.

The V and J genes are TRBV7-8 and TRBJ1-5; TRBD1 matches 9 bases. Looked up from germline, CDR1 is SGHVS and CDR2 is FQNEAQ. With V trimmed by 5 bases and J by 4 bases, 9 bases remained unmatched. CDR3 length: 16 residues. The CDR3 protein is CASSPLGDRANQPQHF. As DNA, the CDR3 is TGTGCCAGCAGCCCCCTAGGGGACAGGGCTAATCAGCCCCAGCATTTT.